Presented here are 32 T cell receptor beta chains from one specimen sequenced in a study of T cells and Merkel cell carcinoma outcomes. Sequenced by immunoSEQ multiplex PCR; TCRdb stores in-frame clones only, minus some. The data hold about 2,100 clones, with around 90% observed a single time. The sequencing sample was made of tumor tissue from Merkel cell carcinoma. The receptors here all came from a human donor with Merkel cell carcinoma.

J is TRBJ2-5 and V is TRBV5-1; 12 nucleotides agree with TRBD2. The CDR3 extends over 16 amino acids. With 1 base clipped from V and 2 bases from J, the junction kept 3 bases outside the gene matches. CDR1 and CDR2 from the germline V gene are SGHRS and YFSETQ. The CDR3 is CASSLKLAGGQETQYF. The CDR3 DNA sequence: TGCGCCAGCAGCTTGAAACTAGCGGGGGGACAAGAGACCCAGTACTTC.

This clone came up once. The chain combines TRBV7-9 with TRBJ1-1, with a possible D match to TRBD1 (6 bases). Germline V lookup: CDR1 SEHNR, CDR2 FQNEAQ (reference sequence). This CDR3 contains 15 residues. V was pared by 4 bases and J by 9 bases, with 21 bases between. The CDR3 region is CASSSSSLGTTKAFF. For the CDR3, the DNA is TGTGCCAGCAGCTCATCGTCGCTCGGGACAACGAAAGCTTTCTTT.

This clone occurred once. The CDR3 sequence is CASSDRVSTQYF. For the CDR3, the DNA is TGTGCCAGCAGTGATAGGGTCAGTACGCAGTATTTT. The gene calls are TRBV6-1 and TRBJ2-3; D remains ambiguous. Trimming cost V 3 bases and J 8 bases, with 9 bases left between them. This CDR3 contains 12 residues. CDR1 is MNHNS and CDR2 is SASEGT in the germline V gene.

CDR3 in amino acids: CAWSVLGLRPIYEQYF. The CDR3 DNA reads as TGTGCCTGGAGTGTACTCGGTCTTAGGCCAATCTACGAGCAGTACTTC. The V call is TRBV30, the J call TRBJ2-7; D ambiguous. The germline V and J ends were trimmed by 0 bases and 3 bases, with 18 bases remaining between them. This CDR3 region has 16 residues. Germline loops: CDR1 GTSNPN, CDR2 SVGIG (reference sequence).

This clone has only one observation. This chain connects TRBV2 to TRBJ1-1; unclear D gene. V lost 3 bases and J lost 0, with 8 bases in between. CDR3 size: 14 residues. From germline, CDR1 is SNHLY and CDR2 FYNNEI. DNA for the CDR3: TGTGCCAGCAGTGATAGACACATGAACACTGAAGCTTTCTTT. Amino acids: CASSDRHMNTEAFF.

About this clone itself: Germline and junction disagree at one end, which may indicate a read error. The chain has TRBV9 and TRBJ1-3; 7 nucleotides agree with TRBD1. The CDR3 is 16 residues long. Per germline, CDR1 SGDLS and CDR2 YYNGEE. The CDR3 DNA reads as TGTGCCAGCAACCCGGGACAGCTCGGAACTGGAAACATCATATATTTT. It translates to CASNPGQLGTGNIIYF.

CDR3 loop: CASSPGRSDTQYF. In nucleotides, the CDR3 is TGCGCCAGCAGCCCTGGACGATCAGATACGCAGTATTTT. The rearrangement uses TRBV5-1 and TRBJ2-3, with D hard to call. V was shortened by 4 bases and J by 4 bases, with 10 bases between the two germline ends. The CDR3 sequence is 13 residues long. Germline CDR1 SGHRS, CDR2 YFSETQ.

V usage is TRBV6-5 and J usage is TRBJ1-2; a possible D gene is TRBD1 (6 bases). Germline CDR1 reads MNHEY; CDR2 reads SVGAGI. CDR3 length: 14 residues. Trimming removed 5 bases at V and 6 bases at J, with 16 bases between. The CDR3 DNA reads TGTGCCAGCAGTCACGGGGGCCAGGGAAATGGCTACACCTTC. It translates to CASSHGGQGNGYTF.

Comments on this clone: At one end the junction does not follow the germline gene, possibly because of a read error. The chain carries TRBV9 and TRBJ2-7, with 7 bases lining up with TRBD1. Germline CDR1 reads SGDLS; CDR2 reads YYNGEE. The CDR3 sequence is 14 residues long. The DNA for the CDR3 is TGTGCCAGCAGCGTAGGAGGGGGCCAGTACGAGCGGTACTTC. Its translation: CASSVGGGQYERYF.

The V call is TRBV10-3, the J call TRBJ2-7, with a weak D call TRBD2 (6 bases). CDR1 ENHRY and CDR2 SYGVKD come from the germline V gene. CDR3 length: 15 residues. The V and J ends lost 4 bases and 0 bases respectively, with 13 bases between them. Written as DNA, the CDR3 is TGTGCCATCAGTGGCGGGGCGCACTACTCCTACGAGCAGTACTTC. It translates to CAISGGAHYSYEQYF.

This sequence joins TRBV20-1 and TRBJ1-1; D call uncertain. The germline V gene has CDR1 DFQATT and CDR2 SNEGSKA (reference sequence). The CDR3 contains 11 residues. Trimming cost V 2 bases and J 1 base, with 2 bases left between them. The CDR3 coding sequence is TGCAGTGCTAGACAGAACACTGAAGCTTTCTTT. Protein sequence: CSARQNTEAFF.

This clone was counted a few times. V and J are TRBV2 and TRBJ1-2; no clear D gene. V lost 4 bases and J 3 bases, leaving 9 bases between the germline ends. Per the germline V gene, CDR1 is SNHLY and CDR2 is FYNNEI. The length of the CDR3 is 13 residues. CDR3 in DNA: TGTGCCAGCAGTGTGGCCCGAGACTATGGCTACACCTTC. Amino acid sequence: CASSVARDYGYTF.

The chain joins TRBV9 to TRBJ2-7; a possible D gene is TRBD2 (5 bases). V was pared by 4 bases and J by 4 bases, with 15 bases between. CDR1 and CDR2 from the germline V gene are SGDLS and YYNGEE. This CDR3 contains 14 residues. The CDR3 region is CASSPEVDSYEQYF. CDR3 sequence (DNA): TGTGCCAGCAGCCCGGAGGTGGACTCTTACGAGCAGTACTTC.

The V and J genes are TRBV12-5 and TRBJ2-1; no reliable D call. V gave up 5 bases and J gave up 10 bases, with 9 bases separating them. This CDR3 has 11 amino acids. Germline CDR1 is LGHNT and CDR2 is FRNRAP. The chain's CDR3 is CASGPNVEQFF. In nucleotides, the CDR3 is TGTGCTAGTGGTCCGAACGTAGAGCAGTTCTTC.

The chain couples TRBV7-2 to TRBJ2-7, with 9 bases matching TRBD2. This CDR3 region has 14 residues. With 5 bases clipped from V and 3 bases from J, the junction kept 5 bases outside the gene matches. Germline V gene data show CDR1 as SGHTA and CDR2 as FQGNSA. The CDR3: CASSLSGGIYEQYF. The CDR3 DNA reads TGTGCCAGCAGCCTAAGCGGGGGGATCTACGAGCAGTACTTC.

The CDR3 protein is CASSPSSGELFF. The CDR3 DNA reads as TGTGCCAGCTCACCCAGTTCCGGGGAGCTGTTTTTT. The J gene is TRBJ2-2, the V gene TRBV18; D call uncertain. Trimming removed 3 bases from V and 6 bases from J, with 5 bases in between. Per germline, CDR1 KGHSH and CDR2 LQKENI. The CDR3 consists of 12 residues.

This sequence joins TRBV7-6 and TRBJ1-4; no reliable D call. Deletions cut 1 base from V and 0 bases from J, with 3 bases between. There are 14 residues in the CDR3. Germline values: CDR1 SGHVS, CDR2 FNYEAQ. The CDR3 nucleotides read TGTGCCAGCAGCTTAGGGGCAACTAATGAAAAACTGTTTTTT. It is translated as CASSLGATNEKLFF.

Notes on this clone: A junction end diverges from the germline sequence, so it may reflect a read error. Distinct nucleotide sequences in the sample also encode this CDR3. This sequence joins TRBV7-7 and TRBJ2-2; D might be TRBD1 (5 bases). The CDR3 has 14 residues. Germline V gene sequence: CDR1 SSHAT, CDR2 FNYEAQ (reference sequence). CDR3 protein: CASSLGVGTGELFF. The CDR3 nucleotides are TGTGCTAGCAGCTTAGGGGTTGGCACCGGAGAGCTGTTTTTT.

This clone is deemed large (0.1 to 1%). Within the sample, other DNA sequences also encode this same CDR3. The gene calls are TRBV6-1 and TRBJ2-2; 8 bases line up with TRBD1. There are 13 residues in the CDR3. With V trimmed by 4 bases and J by 6 bases, 1 base remained unmatched. Germline V gene sequence: CDR1 MNHNS, CDR2 SASEGT. The CDR3 sequence is CASSARGPGELFF. The CDR3 region has the DNA TGTGCCAGCAGTGCCAGGGGGCCCGGGGAGCTGTTTTTT.

The chain joins TRBV7-8 to TRBJ2-5, with a possible D match to TRBD1 (6 bases). The CDR3 contains 15 residues. V was clipped by 5 bases and J by 4 bases, with 17 bases between them. Germline CDR1 is SGHVS and CDR2 is FQNEAQ. CDR3 sequence reads: CASSRSGELRETQYF. DNA for the CDR3: TGTGCCAGCAGCCGTTCAGGGGAGTTGCGAGAGACCCAGTACTTC.

This rearrangement joins TRBV7-9 to TRBJ2-3; no firm D call. The CDR3 totals 14 residues. Trimming pared 3 bases from V and 5 bases from J, leaving 12 bases between. The V gene's germline CDR1 is SEHNR and CDR2 FQNEAQ (reference sequence). CDR3 sequence reads: CASSFSGRGDTQYF. The CDR3 coding sequence is TGTGCCAGCAGCTTCTCGGGCCGCGGAGATACGCAGTATTTT.

The rearrangement joins TRBV5-1 to TRBJ2-2, with D perhaps matching TRBD1 (5 bases). V shed 2 bases and J shed 6 bases, with 8 bases lying between them. The CDR3 runs 13 residues. Looked up from germline, CDR1 is SGHRS and CDR2 is YFSETQ. The CDR3 DNA reads as TGCGCCAGCAGCTTTTTAGGGGCCGGGGAGCTGTTTTTT. Amino acids: CASSFLGAGELFF.

The chain combines TRBV10-3 with TRBJ1-3; D is unclear. V lost 0 bases, J lost 1 base, and 7 bases lay in between. The CDR3 runs to 15 residues. CDR1 and CDR2 (germline): ENHRY, SYGVKD. CDR3: CAISESSNSGNTIYF. The CDR3 coding sequence is TGTGCCATCAGTGAGTCCAGTAATTCTGGAAACACCATATATTTT.

This clone was found once. The chain links TRBV7-9 to TRBJ1-2, with 7 positions matching TRBD1. V was pared by 5 bases and J by 3 bases, with 9 bases of the junction left unmatched. Germline V gives CDR1 SEHNR, CDR2 FQNEAQ (reference sequence). This CDR3 has 15 amino acids. The CDR3 reads CASSGTGVTHYGYTF. In DNA form, the CDR3 reads TGTGCCAGCAGCGGCACAGGGGTGACCCACTATGGCTACACCTTC.

CDR3 coding DNA: TGTGCCAGCAGCGTAGTGGGTGGAGCTGAAGCTTTCTTT. It yields the protein CASSVVGGAEAFF. The chain uses TRBV9 and TRBJ1-1; D uncertain. The CDR3 has 13 amino acids. Germline V gene data show CDR1 as SGDLS and CDR2 as YYNGEE. V lost 0 bases, J lost 6 bases, and 9 bases lay in between.

The J gene is TRBJ2-5, the V gene TRBV20-1; D ambiguous. The CDR3 loop spans 11 amino acids. CDR1 is DFQATT and CDR2 is SNEGSKA in the germline V gene (reference sequence). V gave up 7 bases and J gave up 1 base, with 7 bases separating them. The CDR3 DNA follows: TGCAGTGGTCCTTTCCAAGAGACCCAGTACTTC. This codes for CSGPFQETQYF.

This clone was observed a single time. The chain links TRBV5-1 to TRBJ2-2; no reliable D call. Trimming cost V 0 bases and J 4 bases, with 7 bases left between them. The CDR3 is 14 amino acids. CDR1 is SGHRS, CDR2 YFSETQ, per germline. The CDR3 is CASSLASPTGELFF. For the CDR3, the DNA is TGCGCCAGCAGCTTGGCCTCCCCCACCGGGGAGCTGTTTTTT.

The chain has TRBV20-1 and TRBJ2-7, with D perhaps being TRBD1 or TRBD2 (5 bases each). CDR1 and CDR2 (germline): DFQATT, SNEGSKA (reference sequence). This CDR3 contains 11 residues. V lost 6 bases and J 5 bases, leaving 11 bases between the germline ends. The CDR3 reads CSADRGHEQYF. CDR3 bases: TGCAGTGCCGACCGGGGACACGAGCAGTACTTC.

The chain uses TRBV4-1 and TRBJ2-3; D not resolved. This CDR3 comprises 16 residues. V was cut by 2 bases and J by 0 bases, with 12 bases left in between. Per germline, CDR1 MGHRA and CDR2 YSYEKL. CDR3 in amino acids: CASSQIRRHSTDTQYF. The CDR3 DNA reads TGCGCCAGCAGCCAAATTCGTCGCCACAGCACAGATACGCAGTATTTT.

The rearrangement uses TRBV9 and TRBJ2-3, with 9 bases aligning to TRBD2. V shed 7 bases, J shed 3 bases, and the junction held 12 bases outside the gene matches. Germline V CDR1 and CDR2: SGDLS, YYNGEE. The CDR3 has 16 amino acids. CDR3 region: CASSHSQGLATDTQYF. The CDR3 nucleotides read TGTGCCAGCTCCCACTCTCAGGGACTAGCTACAGATACGCAGTATTTT.

This clone occurred once. V gene TRBV6-1 combines with J gene TRBJ1-3, with D possibly being TRBD1 (6 bases). Germline values: CDR1 MNHNS, CDR2 SASEGT. Trimming cost V 6 bases and J 4 bases, with 13 bases left between them. This CDR3 region has 14 residues. The CDR3 loop reads CASSSMGGGNTIYF. As DNA, the CDR3 is TGTGCCAGCAGCAGTATGGGGGGCGGAAACACCATATATTTT.

The chain recombines TRBV19 with TRBJ2-1; 9 nucleotides align to TRBD1. V was clipped by 4 bases and J by 4 bases; unmatched bases: 5. This CDR3 is built from 15 residues. The V gene's germline CDR1 is LNHDA and CDR2 SQIVND (reference sequence). CDR3 region: CASSKDRGGYNEQFF. For the CDR3, the DNA is TGTGCCAGTAGTAAGGACAGGGGAGGATACAATGAGCAGTTCTTC.